This T cell receptor (beta chain) was identified in a study of T-cell memory formation after mild COVID-19. Overall study results and limits: A second wave expanding day 15 to 37 was CD4+-biased; contracting clones were balanced. Confirmation was lacking for SARS-CoV-2 specificity of second-wave clones that peaked on day 37. Pre-infection memory already had some responding clones, implying cross-reactive memory joined.

This clonotype was seen a few times. Its target is unknown. 5'RACE, which relied on constant-segment primers, yielded TCR alpha and TCR beta cDNA libraries carrying sample barcodes and UMIs. TCRdb used MiXCR to reprocess the 5' RACE reads, holding one entry per CDR3 protein. The sample has about half a million distinct CDR3 sequences, about 20% seen once. V dropped 0 bases and J dropped 5; count of bases not matched to a gene: 10. Germline-derived CDR1 and CDR2 are MGHRA and YSYEKL. This CDR3 contains 16 residues. The receptor's source is an adult woman who had mild COVID-19 (a few samples of this study predate the infection). Cell type and time point are not known. The material sequenced was PBMCs or a T cell subset sorted from them (not recorded which). The V gene is TRBV4-1, the J gene TRBJ2-7, with 7 bases that match TRBD2. CDR3 in amino acids: CASSQDPVAGRHEQYF. For the CDR3, the DNA is TGCGCCAGCAGCCAAGATCCGGTAGCGGGTCGCCACGAGCAGTACTTC.